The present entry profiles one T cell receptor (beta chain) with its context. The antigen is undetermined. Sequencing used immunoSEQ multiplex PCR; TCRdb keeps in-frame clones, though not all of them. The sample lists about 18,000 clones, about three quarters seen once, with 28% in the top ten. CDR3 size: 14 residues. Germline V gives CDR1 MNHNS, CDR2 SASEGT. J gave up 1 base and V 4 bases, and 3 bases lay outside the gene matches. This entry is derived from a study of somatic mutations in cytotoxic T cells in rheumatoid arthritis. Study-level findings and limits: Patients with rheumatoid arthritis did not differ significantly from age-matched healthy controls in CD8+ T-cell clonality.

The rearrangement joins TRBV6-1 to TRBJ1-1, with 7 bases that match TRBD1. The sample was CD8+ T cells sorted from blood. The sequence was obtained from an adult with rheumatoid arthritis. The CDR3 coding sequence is TGTGCCAGCAGTGTTAACAGGGGGAACACTGAAGCTTTCTTT. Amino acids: CASSVNRGNTEAFF.